The T cell receptor beta chain described here comes from a study of shared clonotypes between healthy human individuals. Overall study findings and caveats: The authors expected sequencing depth to affect clonotype sharing among donors.

Deep level was the assay's run setting. Sorted-subset replicate PCRs used 200 ng DNA, some 33,000 T cell genomes. Libraries were prepared by immunoSEQ multiplex PCR; TCRdb keeps only in-frame clonotypes and omits some of them. The sample has roughly 2 million clones; 85% to 95% are singletons. For this clone: The target antigen is unknown.

Sequencing was done on a sample of naive CD4+ T cells sorted from blood. Specified subset: CD45RA+ positively selected. The TCR originated in a man between 18 and 35 years old in good health.

The CDR3 nucleotides are TGTGCCAGCTACGATTTCGCTGAAGCTTTCTTT. It specifies CASYDFAEAFF. This sequence joins TRBV25-1 and TRBJ1-1; D is uncertain. The length of the CDR3 is 11 residues. V gave up 8 bases and J gave up 6 bases, with 10 bases separating them. CDR1 is MGHDK and CDR2 is SYGVNS in the germline V gene.